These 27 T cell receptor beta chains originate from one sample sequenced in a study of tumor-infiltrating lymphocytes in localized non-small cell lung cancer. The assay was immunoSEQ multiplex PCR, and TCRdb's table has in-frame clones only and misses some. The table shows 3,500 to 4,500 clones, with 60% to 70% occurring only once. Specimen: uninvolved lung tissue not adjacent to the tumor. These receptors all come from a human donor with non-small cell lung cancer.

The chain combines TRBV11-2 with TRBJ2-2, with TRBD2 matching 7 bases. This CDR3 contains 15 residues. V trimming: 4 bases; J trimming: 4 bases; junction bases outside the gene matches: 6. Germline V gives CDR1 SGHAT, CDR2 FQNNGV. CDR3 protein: CASSSQGGGTGELFF. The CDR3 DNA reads TGTGCCAGCAGCTCGCAGGGCGGGGGCACCGGGGAGCTGTTTTTT.

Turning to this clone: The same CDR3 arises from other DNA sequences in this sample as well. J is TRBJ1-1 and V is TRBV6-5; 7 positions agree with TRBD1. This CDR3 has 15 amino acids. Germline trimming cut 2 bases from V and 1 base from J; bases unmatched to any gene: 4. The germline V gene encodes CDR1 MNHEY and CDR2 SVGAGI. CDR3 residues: CASSYQGQANTEAFF. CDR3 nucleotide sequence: TGTGCCAGCAGTTACCAAGGACAGGCGAACACTGAAGCTTTCTTT.

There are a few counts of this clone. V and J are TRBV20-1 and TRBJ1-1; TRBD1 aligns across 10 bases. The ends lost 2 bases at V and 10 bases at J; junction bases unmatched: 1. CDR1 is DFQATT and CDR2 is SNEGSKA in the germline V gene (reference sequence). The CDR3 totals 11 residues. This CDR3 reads CSARWDRGAFF. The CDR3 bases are TGCAGTGCTAGATGGGACAGGGGAGCTTTCTTT.

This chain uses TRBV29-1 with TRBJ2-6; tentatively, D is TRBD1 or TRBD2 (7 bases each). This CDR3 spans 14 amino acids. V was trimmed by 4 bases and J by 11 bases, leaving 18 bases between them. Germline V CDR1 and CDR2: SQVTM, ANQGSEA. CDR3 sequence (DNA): TGCAGCGTTGGGGAGGGACAGTCCCCCTACGTCCTGACTTTC. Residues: CSVGEGQSPYVLTF.

CDR3 sequence reads: CASSPTYRGHYEQYF. Written as DNA, the CDR3 is TGTGCCAGCAGCCCAACCTACAGGGGACACTACGAGCAGTACTTC. The rearrangement links TRBV16 to TRBJ2-7, with 7 bases lining up with TRBD1. The CDR3 contains 15 residues. Germline V lookup: CDR1 KGHSY, CDR2 FQNENV. With V trimmed by 4 bases and J by 3 bases, 9 bases remained unmatched. The whole variable domain, filled in from reference TRBV16 and TRBJ2-7, reads GEEVAQTPKHLVRGEGQKAKLYCAPIKGHSYVFWYQQVLKNEFKFLISFQNENVFDETGMPKERFSAKCLPNSPCSLEIQATKLEDSAVYFCASSPTYRGHYEQYFGPGTRLTVT.

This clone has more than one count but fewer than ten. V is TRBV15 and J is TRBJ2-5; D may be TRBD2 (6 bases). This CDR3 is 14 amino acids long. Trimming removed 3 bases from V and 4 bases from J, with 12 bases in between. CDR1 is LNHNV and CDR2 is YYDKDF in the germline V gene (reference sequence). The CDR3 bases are TGTGCCACCAGCAGCGACGTCGGGAGAGAGACCCAGTACTTC. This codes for CATSSDVGRETQYF.

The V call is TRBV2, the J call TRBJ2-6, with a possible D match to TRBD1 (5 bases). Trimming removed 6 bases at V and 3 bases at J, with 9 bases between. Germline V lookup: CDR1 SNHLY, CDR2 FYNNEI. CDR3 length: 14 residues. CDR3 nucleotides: TGTGCCAGCAGCCAGGGATTTGGGGCCAACGTCCTGACTTTC. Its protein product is CASSQGFGANVLTF.

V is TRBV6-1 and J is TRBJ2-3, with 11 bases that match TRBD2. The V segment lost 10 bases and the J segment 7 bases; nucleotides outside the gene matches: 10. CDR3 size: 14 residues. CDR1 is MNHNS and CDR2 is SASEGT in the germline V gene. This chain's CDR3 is CATSSGGPRNTQYF. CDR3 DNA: TGTGCCACCTCTAGCGGGGGGCCGAGGAATACGCAGTATTTT.

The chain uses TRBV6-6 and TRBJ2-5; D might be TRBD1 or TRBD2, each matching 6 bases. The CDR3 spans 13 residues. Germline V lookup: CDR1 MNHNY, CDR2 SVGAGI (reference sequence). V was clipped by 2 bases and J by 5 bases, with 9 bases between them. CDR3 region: CASSYGGGETQYF. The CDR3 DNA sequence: TGTGCCAGCAGTTACGGAGGGGGGGAGACCCAGTACTTC.

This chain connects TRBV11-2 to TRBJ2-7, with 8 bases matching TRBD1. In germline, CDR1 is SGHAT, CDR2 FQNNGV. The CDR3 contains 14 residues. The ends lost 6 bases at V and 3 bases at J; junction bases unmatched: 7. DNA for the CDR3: TGTGCCAGCAGTGGACAGGGAGGCCTCTACGAGCAGTACTTC. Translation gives CASSGQGGLYEQYF.

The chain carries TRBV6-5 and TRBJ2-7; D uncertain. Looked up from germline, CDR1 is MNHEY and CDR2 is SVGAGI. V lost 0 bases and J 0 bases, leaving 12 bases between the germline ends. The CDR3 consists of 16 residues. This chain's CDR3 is CASSYSTLGTSYEQYF. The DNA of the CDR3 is TGTGCCAGCAGTTACTCCACCCTGGGCACCTCCTACGAGCAGTACTTC.

CDR3 DNA: TGCAGCGCCGAGGGACTAGAGAGCTCCTACAATGAGCAGTTCTTC. Its protein is CSAEGLESSYNEQFF. This chain connects TRBV29-1 to TRBJ2-1; TRBD2 aligns across 8 bases. CDR3 length: 15 amino acids. Germline values: CDR1 SQVTM, CDR2 ANQGSEA. The junction had 8 bases not matched to a gene; V was cut back by 7 bases and J by 0 bases.

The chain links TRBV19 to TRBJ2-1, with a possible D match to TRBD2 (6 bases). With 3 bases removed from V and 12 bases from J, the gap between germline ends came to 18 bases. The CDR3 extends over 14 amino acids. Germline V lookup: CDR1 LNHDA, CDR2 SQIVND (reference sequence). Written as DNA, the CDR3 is TGTGCCAGTAGTATCCCGGGACTCATACGCGTGCAGTTCTTC. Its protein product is CASSIPGLIRVQFF.

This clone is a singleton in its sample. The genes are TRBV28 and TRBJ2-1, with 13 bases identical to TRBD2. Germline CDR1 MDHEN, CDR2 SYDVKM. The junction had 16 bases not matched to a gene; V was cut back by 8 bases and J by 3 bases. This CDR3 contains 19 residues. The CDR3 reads CASRHRGQGTSGVYNEQFF. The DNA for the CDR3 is TGTGCCAGCCGCCACAGGGGGCAGGGGACTAGCGGGGTCTACAATGAGCAGTTCTTC.

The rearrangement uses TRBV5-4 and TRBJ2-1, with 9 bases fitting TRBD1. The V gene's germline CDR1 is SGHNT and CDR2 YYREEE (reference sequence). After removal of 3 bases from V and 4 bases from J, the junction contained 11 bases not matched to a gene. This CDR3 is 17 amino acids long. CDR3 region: CASSSSTGTGTYNEQFF. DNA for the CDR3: TGTGCCAGCAGCTCATCCACCGGGACAGGGACGTACAATGAGCAGTTCTTC.

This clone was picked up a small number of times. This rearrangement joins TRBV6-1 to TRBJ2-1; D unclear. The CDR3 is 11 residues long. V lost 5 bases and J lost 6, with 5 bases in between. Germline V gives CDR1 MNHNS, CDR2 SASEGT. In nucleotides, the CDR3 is TGTGCCAGCAGTTACCTCAATGAGCAGTTCTTC. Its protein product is CASSYLNEQFF.

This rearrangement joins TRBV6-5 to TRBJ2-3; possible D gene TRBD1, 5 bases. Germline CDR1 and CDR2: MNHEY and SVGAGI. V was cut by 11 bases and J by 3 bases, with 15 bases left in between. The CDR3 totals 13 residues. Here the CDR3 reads CARPSNRTDTQYF. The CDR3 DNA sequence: TGTGCCCGCCCGTCCAACAGGACAGATACGCAGTATTTT.

In DNA form, the CDR3 reads TGTGCCAGCAGCTTCGGGGGAGGGGCCATGGGGGAGCAGTACTTC. Translated: CASSFGGGAMGEQYF. The V call is TRBV11-2, the J call TRBJ2-7; the match to TRBD2 covers 7 bases. Germline CDR1 reads SGHAT; CDR2 reads FQNNGV. V was pared by 3 bases and J by 7 bases, with 12 bases of the junction left unmatched. The CDR3 runs 15 residues.

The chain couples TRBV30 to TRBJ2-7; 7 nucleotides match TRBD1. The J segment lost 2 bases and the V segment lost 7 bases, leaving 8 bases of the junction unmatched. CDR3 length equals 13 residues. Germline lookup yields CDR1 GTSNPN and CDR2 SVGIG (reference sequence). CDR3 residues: CASNGQATYEQYF. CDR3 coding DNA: TGTGCCTCTAATGGACAGGCTACCTACGAGCAGTACTTC. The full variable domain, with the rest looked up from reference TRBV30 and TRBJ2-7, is SQTIHQWPATLVQPVGSPLSLECTVEGTSNPNLYWYRQAAGRGLQLLFYSVGIGQISSEVPQNLSASRPQDRQFILSSKKLLLSDSGFYLCASNGQATYEQYFGPGTRLTVT.

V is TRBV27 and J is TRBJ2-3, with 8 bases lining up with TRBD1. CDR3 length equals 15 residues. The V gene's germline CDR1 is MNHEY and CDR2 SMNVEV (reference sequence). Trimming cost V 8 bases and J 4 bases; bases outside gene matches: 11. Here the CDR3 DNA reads TGTGCCAGCGCGCGGACAGGGTATCAATCAGATACGCAGTATTTT. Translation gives CASARTGYQSDTQYF.

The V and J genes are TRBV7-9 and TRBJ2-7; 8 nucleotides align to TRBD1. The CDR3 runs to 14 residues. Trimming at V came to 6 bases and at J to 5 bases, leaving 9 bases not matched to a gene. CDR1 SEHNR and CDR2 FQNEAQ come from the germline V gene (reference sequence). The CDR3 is CASRMTGAPNEQYF. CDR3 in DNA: TGTGCCAGCAGAATGACAGGGGCGCCTAACGAGCAGTACTTC.

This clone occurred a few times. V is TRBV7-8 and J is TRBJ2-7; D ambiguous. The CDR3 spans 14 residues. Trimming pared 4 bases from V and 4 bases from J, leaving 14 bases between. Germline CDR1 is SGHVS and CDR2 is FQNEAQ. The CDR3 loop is CASSSPLTGYEQYF. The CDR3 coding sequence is TGTGCCAGCAGCTCCCCTTTAACGGGTTACGAGCAGTACTTC.

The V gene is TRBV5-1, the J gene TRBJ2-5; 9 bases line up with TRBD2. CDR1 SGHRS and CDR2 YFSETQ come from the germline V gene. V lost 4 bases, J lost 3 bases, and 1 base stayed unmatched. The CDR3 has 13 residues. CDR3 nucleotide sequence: TGCGCCAGCAGCCGGACTAGCGAAGAGACCCAGTACTTC. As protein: CASSRTSEETQYF. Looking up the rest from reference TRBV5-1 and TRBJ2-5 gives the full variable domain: KAGVTQTPRYLIKTRGQQVTLSCSPISGHRSVSWYQQTPGQGLQFLFEYFSETQRNKGNFPGRFSGRQFSNSRSEMNVSTLELGDSALYLCASSRTSEETQYFGPGTRLLVL.

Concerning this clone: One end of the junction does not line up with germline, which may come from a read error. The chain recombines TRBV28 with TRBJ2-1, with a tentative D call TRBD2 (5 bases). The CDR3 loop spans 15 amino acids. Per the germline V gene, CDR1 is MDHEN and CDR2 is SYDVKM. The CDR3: CASGLSGSERGEQFF. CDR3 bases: TGTGCCAGCGGTTTAAGTGGTAGCGAACGAGGAGAGCAGTTCTTC.

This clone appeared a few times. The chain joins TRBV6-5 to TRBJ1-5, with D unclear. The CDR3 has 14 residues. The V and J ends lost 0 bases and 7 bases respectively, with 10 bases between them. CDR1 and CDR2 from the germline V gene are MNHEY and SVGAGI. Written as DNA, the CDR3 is TGTGCCAGCAGTTACTCGTATCGGGGACAGCCCCAGCATTTT. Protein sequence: CASSYSYRGQPQHF.

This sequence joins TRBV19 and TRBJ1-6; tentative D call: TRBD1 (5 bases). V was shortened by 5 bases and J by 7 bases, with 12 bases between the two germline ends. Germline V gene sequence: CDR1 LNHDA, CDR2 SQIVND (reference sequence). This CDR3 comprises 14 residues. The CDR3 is CASSVRVRNSPLHF. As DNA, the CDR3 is TGTGCCAGTAGTGTCAGGGTACGGAATTCACCCCTCCACTTT.

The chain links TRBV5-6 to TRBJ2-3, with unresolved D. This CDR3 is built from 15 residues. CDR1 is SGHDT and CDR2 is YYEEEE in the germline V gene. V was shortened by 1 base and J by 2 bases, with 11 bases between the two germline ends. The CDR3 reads CASSLFGFSTDTQYF. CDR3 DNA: TGTGCCAGCAGCTTGTTTGGGTTCTCCACAGATACGCAGTATTTT.